The T cell receptor (beta chain) described here comes from a study of stem cell transplantation in POMP-related autoinflammatory disease. Study-level background: Before transplant, CD4+ T cells skewed naive and CD8+ proportions were low. Study findings and constraints: Fewer unique TRB V-J gene pairings were identified in patients with PRAID. Across all analyzed T-cell subsets, patients with PRAID tended toward reduced diversity and increased clonality.

Repertoires were generated with immunoSEQ multiplex PCR, while TCRdb's copy carries only in-frame clones and drops some. Seen here are more than 25,000 clones, almost 90% observed once, and the top ten hold 0.72%. In regard to this clone: Antigen: not known.

The CDR3 has 16 residues. V lost 3 bases and J lost 0, with 12 bases in between. Germline CDR1 reads SGHTA; CDR2 reads FQGTGA. PRAID combined immunodeficiency and autoinflammation. This clonotype was obtained from a human donor with POMP-related autoinflammation and immune dysregulation (PRAID). The chain couples TRBV7-3 to TRBJ2-1; D may be TRBD1 (6 bases). This sample comprised CD4+ T cells from PBMCs, obtained before stem cell transplantation. The CDR3 here is CASSFHGTPSYNEQFF. The CDR3 region has the DNA TGTGCCAGCAGCTTTCACGGGACACCCTCCTACAATGAGCAGTTCTTC.